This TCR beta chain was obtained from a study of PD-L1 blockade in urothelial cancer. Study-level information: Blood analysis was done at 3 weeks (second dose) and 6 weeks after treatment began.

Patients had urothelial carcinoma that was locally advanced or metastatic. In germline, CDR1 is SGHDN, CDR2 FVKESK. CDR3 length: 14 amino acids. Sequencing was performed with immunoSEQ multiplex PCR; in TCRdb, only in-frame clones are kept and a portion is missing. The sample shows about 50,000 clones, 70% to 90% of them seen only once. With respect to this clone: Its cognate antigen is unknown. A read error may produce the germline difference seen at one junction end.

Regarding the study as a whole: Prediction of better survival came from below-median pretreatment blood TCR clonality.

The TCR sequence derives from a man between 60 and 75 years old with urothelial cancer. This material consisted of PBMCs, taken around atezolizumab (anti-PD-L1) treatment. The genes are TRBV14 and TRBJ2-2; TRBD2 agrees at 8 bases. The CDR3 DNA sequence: TGTGCCAGCAGCAAAGATACTAGCGGCGGGGAGCTGTTTTTT. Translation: CASSKDTSGGELFF.